This paragraph covers one T cell receptor beta chain sequence. The sample originates from a study of T cell clones after liver transplantation. Across the whole study: In this trial, immunosuppression withdrawal was attempted within 2 years of liver transplant. HCV positivity affected three of eight recipients; the rest lacked autoimmune or viral indications.

TCRdb's table, derived via immunoSEQ multiplex PCR, lists solely in-frame clones and lacks some. The sample includes about 120,000 clones, about nine tenths of them seen just once. Sorting of unstimulated PBMCs yielded separate CD3+CD4+ and CD3+CD8+ fractions. V was cut by 2 bases and J by 5 bases, with 9 bases left in between. CDR3 length equals 13 residues. Per the germline V gene, CDR1 is SGHDT and CDR2 is YYEEEE. The chain couples TRBV5-6 to TRBJ2-3; D is unclear. Sample: CD4+ T cells from blood, taken 12 months after liver transplant. This TCR came from a human patient who received a liver transplant. Some T cells may be supplied by the graft donor. CDR3 residues: CASSFNVLDTQYF. DNA for the CDR3: TGTGCCAGCAGCTTTAACGTCTTAGATACGCAGTATTTT.